A single sample is the source of the 10 T cell receptor beta chains below, sequenced in a study of Ad26.COV2.S vaccination and SARS-CoV-2 variants (dated by TCRdb to 2020 to 2023). The treatment or condition label of this sample denotes: 15 to 20 received Ad26.COV2.S at low or high dose, single or two shots; roughly five received placebo; per-sample allocation not given. Repertoires of vaccine and placebo recipients were sequenced from samples collected on day 63 after the first injection. Libraries came from the immunoSEQ multiplex PCR assay. Drawn from immuneACCESS, this table holds only the in-frame rearrangements with V and J called that TCRdb kept. Clones are partly lost; checked studies trace under half to an unresolved V gene and leave the rest unexplained. The table for this sample lists around 400,000 clones; about four fifths of them were counted only once. About 8% of the sample lies in the top ten.

Source: peripheral blood, taken in a trial of Ad26.COV2.S vaccine versus placebo. These TCRs come from a person aged 18-60 years who received the Ad26.COV2.S COVID-19 vaccine or a placebo.

CDR3 sequence reads: CSANLGGGYTF. The CDR3 DNA sequence: TGCAGTGCTAACTTAGGGGGTGGCTACACCTTC. The chain uses TRBV20-1 and TRBJ1-2; a weak D match, TRBD1 (6 bases). This CDR3 has 11 amino acids. Germline V gene data show CDR1 as DFQATT and CDR2 as SNEGSKA (reference sequence). The ends were cut back, 4 bases at V and 7 bases at J, with 10 bases in the middle.

The chain carries TRBV3-1 (or the pseudogene TRBV3-2) and TRBJ2-7, with 12 bases that match TRBD2. Germline V gene sequence: CDR1 LGHDT, CDR2 YNNKEL (reference sequence). This CDR3 contains 16 residues. After removal of 3 bases from V and 4 bases from J, the junction contained 7 bases not matched to a gene. The CDR3 loop reads CASSHHGLAGQYEQYF. DNA for the CDR3: TGTGCCAGCAGCCACCACGGACTAGCGGGACAATACGAGCAGTACTTC.

This clone has just a few counts. In DNA, the CDR3 is TGTGCCAGCAGTGACCCTACCGCTGAAAAACTGTTTTTT. Encoded protein: CASSDPTAEKLFF. This chain connects TRBV6-1 to TRBJ1-4; D gene uncertain. CDR1 and CDR2 (germline): MNHNS, SASEGT. V lost 3 bases and J 7 bases, leaving 9 bases between the germline ends. The CDR3 covers 13 residues.

V is TRBV30 and J is TRBJ2-1, with 8 bases identical to TRBD1. V gave up 3 bases and J gave up 6 bases; unmatched junction bases: 4. Germline V gene data show CDR1 as GTSNPN and CDR2 as SVGIG (reference sequence). The CDR3 loop spans 13 amino acids. DNA for the CDR3: TGTGCCTGGAGCCGGACAGGGTCCAATGAGCAGTTCTTC. Translated, it gives CAWSRTGSNEQFF.

This clone came up once. This rearrangement joins TRBV15 to TRBJ2-2, with TRBD2 identical over 9 bases. Germline assignment: CDR1 LNHNV and CDR2 YYDKDF (reference sequence). CDR3 length: 19 residues. The J segment lost 5 bases and the V segment lost 0 bases, leaving 13 bases of the junction unmatched. CDR3 residues: CATSRDGSAGGLSTGELFF. CDR3 in DNA: TGTGCCACCAGCAGAGATGGTTCAGCGGGGGGCCTCAGTACCGGGGAGCTGTTTTTT.

The sample holds a few counts of this clone. The chain carries TRBV2 and TRBJ2-7; 7 bases line up with TRBD2. Trimming cost V 4 bases and J 0 bases; bases outside gene matches: 3. CDR1 is SNHLY and CDR2 is FYNNEI in the germline V gene. The CDR3 is made up of 14 amino acids. CDR3 in amino acids: CASSGLAVSYEQYF. The CDR3, as DNA: TGTGCCAGCAGTGGCCTAGCGGTCTCCTACGAGCAGTACTTC.

This clone was observed a handful of times. The chain has TRBV6-6 and TRBJ1-5; D may be TRBD1 (6 bases). The V end lost 2 bases, the J end lost 9 bases, and 8 bases lay between the germline ends. Germline V gives CDR1 MNHNY, CDR2 SVGAGI (reference sequence). The CDR3 has 12 amino acids. In DNA form, the CDR3 reads TGTGCCAGCAGTTACCAGGGGCGGCCCCAGCATTTT. Its translation is CASSYQGRPQHF.

The rearrangement uses TRBV30 and TRBJ1-2, with a tentative D call TRBD1 (6 bases). Germline lookup yields CDR1 GTSNPN and CDR2 SVGIG (reference sequence). There are 13 residues in the CDR3. Trimming took 3 bases from V and 8 from J, leaving 16 bases between them. The DNA of the CDR3 is TGTGCCTGGAGCGCCCAGGGGCCCAAAGGCTACACCTTC. Residues: CAWSAQGPKGYTF. Based on the CDR3 plus reference TRBV30 and TRBJ1-2, the full variable domain is SQTIHQWPATLVQPVGSPLSLECTVEGTSNPNLYWYRQAAGRGLQLLFYSVGIGQISSEVPQNLSASRPQDRQFILSSKKLLLSDSGFYLCAWSAQGPKGYTFGSGTRLTVV.

This rearrangement joins TRBV2 to TRBJ2-1, with 9 bases identical to TRBD2. The V segment lost 6 bases and the J segment 4 bases; nucleotides outside the gene matches: 7. This CDR3 is 15 amino acids long. Looked up from germline, CDR1 is SNHLY and CDR2 is FYNNEI. The CDR3 loop is CASSPIAGEYNEQFF. CDR3 in DNA: TGTGCCAGCAGCCCTATAGCGGGGGAGTACAATGAGCAGTTCTTC.

This clone came up once. This chain joins TRBV6-6 and TRBJ1-5; D might be TRBD1 (5 bases). CDR1 and CDR2 from the germline V gene are MNHNY and SVGAGI (reference sequence). The ends were cut back, 4 bases at V and 4 bases at J, with 11 bases in the middle. The CDR3 spans 14 residues. Here the CDR3 reads CASSSGQANQPQHF. The CDR3 nucleotides read TGTGCCAGCAGTTCAGGACAAGCGAATCAGCCCCAGCATTTT.